This T cell receptor beta chain was captured in a study of human T cells and chemical hapten exposure (dated by TCRdb to the early 2020s). For the study in its entirety: For sensitization, 2% DPC in acetone was applied to a roughly 2 cm by roughly 2 cm area of upper inner arm skin. Patient blood was sampled pre-sensitization (week 0) and at 2, 6 and about 24 weeks after DPC sensitization. For TCR sequencing, blood came from 25 to 35 alopecia patients at anywhere from one to four time points (pre-sensitization, 2, 6 and 24 weeks). Most of the patients in the cohort were female, and the cohort covered alopecia areata with under or over 50% scalp involvement, alopecia totalis and alopecia universalis. Libraries were pooled for sequencing, and per-sample TCR yields varied mainly because of small differences in library volumes within the pool. Patients additionally received weekly therapeutic DPC doses to the scalp throughout the approximately 25-week study period. In alopecia patients, the study followed how the peripheral blood TCR repertoire changed in vivo over primary and secondary sensitization to diphenylcyclopropenone (DPC), a hapten. Each blood RNA sample was used to sequence both TCR alpha and TCR beta chains. Patch testing was performed on the upper back with Finn chambers containing 0.01% DPC, and the patch tests were scored after 6 days according to International Contact Dermatitis Research Group standards.

Beyond this particular receptor, the publication reports: Alopecia, a presumed autoimmune disease, was present in all patients, so the immune response of the patients might differ from that of healthy individuals. DPC sensitization did not change the number of TCRs with a frequency above 1 in 1000, and there was no evidence of changes in global repertoire structure. Patch test score correlated positively with the number of PT1 expanded TCRs, reaching significance at thresholds 8, 16 and 32 but not at 4. Compared with pre-sensitization or healthy control sets, expanded TCRs formed significantly more large CDR3 similarity clusters, which is consistent with antigen-driven responses. Repeated subsampling changed both the strength of the expansion versus patch-test correlation and the threshold at which the correlation became significant.

In the paper's terms, the time point label means: patch test 3, about 24 weeks after DPC sensitization. Sample treatment or condition, as interpreted from the label and publication: therapeutic diphenylcyclopropenone sensitization with weekly scalp DPC. Unfractionated whole blood was collected in Tempus Blood RNA tubes, and total RNA was extracted from that blood. Blood at each patch-test visit was drawn before the patch test was applied. Patients were eligible if aged 18 to 70, diagnosed with alopecia and judged suitable for DPC therapy, and pregnant patients were excluded. The library was obtained by RACE. The instrument given in TCRdb is NextSeq 500. During library preparation, unique molecular identifiers were attached to individual cDNA molecules so that TCRs could be counted in a quantitative, reproducible way. The original pipeline was this. Samples had a median of about 96,000 TCRs, with a range from roughly 23,224 to 700,000. The Decombinator software suite was used to annotate the V, J and CDR3 of the TCR reads. For the PS versus PT1 abundance plots, all samples were subsampled to the same number of TCRs (28,000). TCRs were defined as expanded if absent before sensitization and observed at least eight times at the 2-week time point. The public reads were reprocessed in TCRdb via fastp at Q25 and MiXCR, keeping in-frame beta chains. Each entry is one CDR3 protein sequence, shown with its most common DNA and genes. The V and J calls were determined by TCRdb, not by the authors. The sample records tens of thousands of distinct CDR3 sequences, 9.5% of which are singletons. The ten largest clones add up to 26% of the sample.

This clonotype was observed at least ten times. Which antigen it targets is not known. No qualities accompany the bases; no much larger clone lies one base away. The starting material was whole blood, obtained in connection with sensitization to the hapten diphenylcyclopropenone (DPC). The TCR originated in a man in his fifties or sixties with alopecia areata. Some clones in this sample may be carry-over from other donors' samples.

The CDR3 here reads CSVEGAGQDKTQYF. The DNA reads TGCAGCGTTGAAGGGGCAGGGCAGGATAAGACCCAGTACTTC. This sequence uses TRBV29-1 and TRBJ2-5, with TRBD1 as a weak D call on 5 bases. The cysteine opens and the phenylalanine closes a CDR3 of 14 amino acids. Just CDR3 DNA is preserved here, 42 bases in frame from base 1. Trimming costs V 1 base and J 6 bases, and their ends lie 15 bases apart. Based on the germline V gene, the CDR1 and CDR2 sequences are SQVTM and ANQGSEA. Reference TRBV29-1 and TRBJ2-5 genes cover what lies past the CDR3, so the full variable domain is SAVISQKPSRDICQRGTSLTIQCQVDSQVTMMFWYRQQPGQSLTLIATANQGSEATYESGFVIDKFPISRPNLTFSTLTVSNMSPEDSSIYLCSVEGAGQDKTQYFGPGTRLLVL.